These 7 T cell receptor beta chains originate from one sample sequenced in a study of beta chain features in type 1 diabetes listed by TCRdb under 2018. The library was generated by the immunoSEQ multiplex PCR assay. The entire amount of isolated RNA was reverse transcribed using the High Capacity cDNA Reverse Transcription Kit, so the sequenced TCRB transcripts were expressed ones. As stored in TCRdb, this immuneACCESS dataset retains in-frame rearrangements with V and J assigned. A fraction of the clones does not appear; measured against another copy, unresolved V genes explain less than half of the discrepancy, and the remainder lacks a known reason. This sample is represented by roughly 140,000 clones; 6% to 7.5% of them were singletons. 1.3% to 1.5% of the sample rests with the top ten. Sequencing was performed on central memory CD4+ T cells from blood. The receptors come from a woman aged 25 to 39 in good health.

This clone was counted many times. The chain joins TRBV14 to TRBJ2-1; TRBD2 matches at 11 bases. This CDR3 contains 17 residues. The V segment lost 1 base and the J segment 5 bases; nucleotides outside the gene matches: 7. CDR1 and CDR2 from the germline V gene are SGHDN and FVKESK. The CDR3 sequence: CASSQATSGNLDNEQFF. The CDR3 DNA reads as TGTGCCAGCAGCCAAGCGACTAGCGGGAATTTGGACAATGAGCAGTTCTTC.

This clone has more than one count but fewer than ten. The chain links TRBV6-5 to TRBJ2-5, with 7 bases lining up with TRBD2. Per the germline V gene, CDR1 is MNHEY and CDR2 is SVGAGI. There are 13 residues in the CDR3. Unmatched junction bases numbered 10, after V lost 10 bases and J lost 5 bases. The DNA for the CDR3 is TGTGCCACCTCCCTGCGGGGGAGCGAGACCCAGTACTTC. Protein sequence: CATSLRGSETQYF.

The CDR3, as DNA: TGCGCCAGTCGGACAGGGAGGAGTGAAAAACTGTTTTTT. It is translated as CASRTGRSEKLFF. The gene calls are TRBV5-1 and TRBJ1-4; TRBD1 matches 8 bases. This CDR3 region has 13 residues. The germline gives CDR1 SGHRS, CDR2 YFSETQ. Losses at the gene ends were 8 bases for V and 7 bases for J; bases not matched to a gene: 7.

This clone has a handful of counts. The CDR3 here is CASRARLTSGGAETQYF. CDR3 nucleotides: TGTGCCAGCAGAGCCCGGTTAACTAGCGGTGGGGCCGAGACCCAGTACTTC. The chain employs TRBV28 and TRBJ2-5; TRBD2 agrees at 8 bases. The CDR3 runs to 17 residues. The germline V gene encodes CDR1 MDHEN and CDR2 SYDVKM. The trim removed 6 bases at V and 5 bases at J, leaving 17 bases unmatched.

This sequence joins TRBV5-1 and TRBJ2-1; the match to TRBD1 covers 9 bases. Germline CDR1 reads SGHRS; CDR2 reads YFSETQ. The J segment lost 0 bases and the V segment lost 6 bases, leaving 4 bases of the junction unmatched. The CDR3 loop spans 15 amino acids. The CDR3 DNA reads as TGCGCCAGCACCCAGGGACAGGGCTCCTACAATGAGCAGTTCTTC. It yields the protein CASTQGQGSYNEQFF.

This clone was observed at least ten times. The chain joins TRBV20-1 to TRBJ2-7; D is ambiguous. The CDR3 extends over 11 amino acids. Germline loops: CDR1 DFQATT, CDR2 SNEGSKA (reference sequence). V lost 3 bases and J 3 bases, leaving 6 bases between the germline ends. The CDR3 DNA follows: TGCAGTGCTAGGACACACTACGAGCAGTACTTC. This sequence encodes CSARTHYEQYF.

V gene TRBV29-1 combines with J gene TRBJ1-2; D is perhaps TRBD1 (6 bases). The CDR3 totals 13 residues. Germline CDR1 is SQVTM and CDR2 is ANQGSEA. Trimming took off 4 bases at V and 2 bases at J, with 11 bases between the two ends. CDR3 protein: CSVGDKRNYGYTF. DNA for the CDR3: TGCAGCGTTGGGGACAAGAGGAACTATGGCTACACCTTC.